Listed below are T cell receptor beta chains from one sample, sequenced in a study of blood T cell repertoires in COVID-19. The repertoire was sequenced with immunoSEQ multiplex PCR; TCRdb's copy has only in-frame clones and lacks some. The sample has over 60,000 clones, around four fifths seen once. Sequences were obtained from peripheral blood. The receptors were gathered from a man between 60 and 75 years old with COVID-19, enrolled during active disease. The CDR3 runs from the conserved cysteine through the conserved F or W. The D gene is left open where the match is weak. Clone size is not always given. Where it is, it says once, few, many or a class for expanded clones.

clone_size cdr3_length j_call v_call d_call cdr3_aa cdr3_nt
NA 15 TRBJ2-2 TRBV24-1 TRBD1 CATSETTGGTGELFF TGTGCCACCAGTGAGACGACAGGGGGTACCGGGGAGCTGTTTTTT
few 14 TRBJ1-2 TRBV19 TRBD1 CASRRQGANYGYTF TGTGCCAGTAGAAGACAGGGGGCTAACTATGGCTACACCTTC
NA 13 TRBJ1-4 TRBV10-1 NA CASSDGPYEKLFF TGCGCCAGCAGTGATGGGCCTTATGAAAAACTGTTTTTT
NA 16 TRBJ1-1 TRBV18 NA CASSPIRDTVNTEAFF TGTGCCAGCTCACCCATCCGGGACACAGTGAACACTGAAGCTTTCTTT
NA 15 TRBJ1-6 TRBV5-1 TRBD1 CASTPDRGPYSPLHF TGCGCCAGCACCCCGGACAGGGGGCCATATTCACCCCTCCACTTT
many 14 TRBJ2-2 TRBV15 NA CATSQDSYTGELFF TGTGCCACCAGCCAGGACAGCTACACCGGGGAGCTGTTTTTT
NA 16 TRBJ1-2 TRBV5-1 TRBD1 CASSLDSGTGSYGYTF TGCGCCAGCAGCTTGGACTCCGGGACAGGGTCCTATGGCTACACCTTC
NA 11 TRBJ2-5 TRBV30 NA CAWNRAKTQYF TGTGCCTGGAACAGGGCCAAGACCCAGTACTTC
NA 15 TRBJ2-7 TRBV3-1/TRBV3-2 NA CASSQGGGAHWEQYF TGTGCCAGCAGCCAAGGGGGCGGGGCCCACTGGGAGCAGTACTTC
many 14 TRBJ1-6 TRBV5-6 NA CASSRIGGNSPLHF TGTGCCAGCAGCCGGATAGGGGGAAATTCACCCCTCCACTTT